One and the same sample provided the 9 T cell receptor beta chains below, sequenced in a study of CD8+CD57+ T cells in acquired aplastic anemia. An expansion of CD8+CD57+ cells by flow cytometry had been shown in patients chosen for sequencing. The study profiled TCR beta VDJ and CDR3 using genomic DNA as template. TCRdb used MiXCR to reprocess the reads, holding one entry per CDR3 protein. This sample has about 160,000 distinct CDR3 sequences; roughly half occur once, and the top ten carry under 3.5%. The material sequenced was sorted CD4+, CD8+, or CD8+CD57+ T cells (not recorded which) from PBMCs. The receptors originated from a human donor with aplastic anemia.

V usage is TRBV25-1 and J usage is TRBJ2-3; no clear D gene. Per germline, CDR1 MGHDK and CDR2 SYGVNS. Trimming removed 1 base at V and 6 bases at J, with 8 bases between. This CDR3 is 13 amino acids long. The CDR3 is CASSESFADTQYF. In DNA, the CDR3 is TGTGCCAGCAGTGAATCCTTCGCGGATACGCAGTATTTT.

This rearrangement joins TRBV18 to TRBJ2-7; the D is unclear. V lost 3 bases, J lost 7 bases, and 13 bases lay in between. CDR1 is KGHSH, CDR2 LQKENI, per germline. The CDR3 runs to 13 residues. The CDR3: CASSPQMGREQYV. The CDR3 coding sequence is TGTGCCAGCTCACCCCAGATGGGTCGTGAGCAGTACGTC.

This clonotype occurred many times. V and J are TRBV15 and TRBJ1-5; 9 bases fit TRBD1. CDR1 is LNHNV and CDR2 is YYDKDF in the germline V gene (reference sequence). This CDR3 has 16 residues. Losses at the gene ends were 5 bases for V and 8 bases for J; bases not matched to a gene: 13. CDR3 region: CATSGQQGAIGKPQHF. In nucleotides, the CDR3 is TGTGCCACCAGCGGACAACAGGGGGCGATAGGGAAGCCCCAGCATTTT. Full variable domain (rest looked up from reference TRBV15 and TRBJ1-5): DAMVIQNPRYQVTQFGKPVTLSCSQTLNHNVMYWYQQKSSQAPKLLFHYYDKDFNNEADTPDNFQSRRPNTSFCFLDIRSPGLGDTAMYLCATSGQQGAIGKPQHFGDGTRLSIL.

This clonotype has ten or more counts. This sequence joins TRBV7-2 and TRBJ1-5; weak D call: TRBD1 (5 bases). Trimming left V 1 base short and J 2 bases short, with 12 bases between. The CDR3 is 16 amino acids. The V gene's germline CDR1 is SGHTA and CDR2 FQGNSA. The CDR3 is CASSLGSRAGNQPQHF. The CDR3 DNA follows: TGTGCCAGCAGCTTAGGGTCCAGGGCTGGCAATCAGCCCCAGCATTTT.

This clonotype was counted ten times or more. This chain links TRBV12-3 or TRBV12-4 with TRBJ1-4; tentative D call: TRBD1 (5 bases). This CDR3 contains 14 residues. Trimming cost V 6 bases and J 7 bases, with 15 bases left between them. Written as DNA, the CDR3 is TGTGCCAGCAGCTCGATTTTCGGGGGTGAAAAACTGTTTTTT. It translates to CASSSIFGGEKLFF.

For this clonotype: The junction and the germline gene differ at one end; a read error may be behind it. The chain uses TRBV5-5 and TRBJ1-2; a weak D match, TRBD1 (5 bases). Germline V gene lookup returns CDR1 SGHKS and CDR2 YYEKEE (reference sequence). The CDR3 totals 16 residues. The CDR3 region has the DNA TGTGCCAACAGCTTGGCCGTCGAAGGGGTAGAAGGTGGCTACACCTTC. Translating it yields CANSLAVEGVEGGYTF.

The genes are TRBV6-5 and TRBJ1-1; D is ambiguous. The CDR3 runs 15 residues. In germline, CDR1 is MNHEY, CDR2 SVGAGI. Trimming took off 0 bases at V and 5 bases at J, with 13 bases between the two ends. CDR3 sequence (DNA): TGTGCCAGCAGTTACTCGAGAAGAGCCGATACTGAAGCTTTCTTT. This gives the protein CASSYSRRADTEAFF.

The chain employs TRBV7-2 and TRBJ2-5, with TRBD2 as a possible D gene (6 bases). Trimming stripped 2 bases from V and 4 bases from J, with 11 bases between. CDR1 is SGHTA and CDR2 is FQGNSA in the germline V gene. This CDR3 is built from 14 residues. The CDR3 sequence: CASSLIGAGETQYF. The CDR3 nucleotides read TGTGCCAGCAGCTTAATCGGAGCGGGAGAGACCCAGTACTTC. The full variable domain, completed using reference TRBV7-2 and TRBJ2-5, is GAGVSQSPSNKVTEKGKDVELRCDPISGHTALYWYRQSLGQGLEFLIYFQGNSAPDKSGLPSDRFSAERTGGSVSTLTIQRTQQEDSAVYLCASSLIGAGETQYFGPGTRLLVL.

This clonotype appeared once. At one of its ends the junction is not consistent with the germline gene, which may arise from a read error. This sequence joins TRBV24-1 and TRBJ2-7; 9 bases are shared with TRBD2. This CDR3 region has 14 residues. Germline CDR1 KGHDR, CDR2 SFDVKD. The CDR3: CASSRASGVYEQYF. For the CDR3, the DNA is TGCGCCAGCAGCCGGGCTAGCGGGGTCTACGAGCAGTACTTC.